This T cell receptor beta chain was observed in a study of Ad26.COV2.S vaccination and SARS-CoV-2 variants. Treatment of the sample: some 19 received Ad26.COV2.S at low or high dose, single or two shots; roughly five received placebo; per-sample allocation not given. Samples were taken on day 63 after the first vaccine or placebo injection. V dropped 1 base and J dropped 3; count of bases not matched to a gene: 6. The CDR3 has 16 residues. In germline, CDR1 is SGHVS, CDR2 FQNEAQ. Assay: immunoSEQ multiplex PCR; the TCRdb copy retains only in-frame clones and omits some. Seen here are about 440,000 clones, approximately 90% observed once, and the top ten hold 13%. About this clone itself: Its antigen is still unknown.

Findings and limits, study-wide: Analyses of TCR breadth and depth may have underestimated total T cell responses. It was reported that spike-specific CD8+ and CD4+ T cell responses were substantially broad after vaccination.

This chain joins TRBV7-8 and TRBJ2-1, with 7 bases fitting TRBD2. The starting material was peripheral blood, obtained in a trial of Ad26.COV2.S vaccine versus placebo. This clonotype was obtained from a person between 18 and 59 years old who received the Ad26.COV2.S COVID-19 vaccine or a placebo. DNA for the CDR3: TGTGCCAGCAGCTTAGAAGGCGGGAGAGTCTACAATGAGCAGTTCTTC. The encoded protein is CASSLEGGRVYNEQFF.